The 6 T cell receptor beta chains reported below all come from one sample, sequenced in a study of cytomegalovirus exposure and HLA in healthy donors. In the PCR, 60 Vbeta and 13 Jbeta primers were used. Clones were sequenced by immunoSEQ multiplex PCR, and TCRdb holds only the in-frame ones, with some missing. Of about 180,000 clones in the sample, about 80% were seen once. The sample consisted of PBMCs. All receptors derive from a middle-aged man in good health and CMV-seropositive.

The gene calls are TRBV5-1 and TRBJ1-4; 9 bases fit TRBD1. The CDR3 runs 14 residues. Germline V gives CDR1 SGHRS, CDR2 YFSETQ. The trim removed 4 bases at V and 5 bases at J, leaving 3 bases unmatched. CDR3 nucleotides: TGCGCCAGCAGCACGGACAGGGGCAATGAAAAACTGTTTTTT. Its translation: CASSTDRGNEKLFF. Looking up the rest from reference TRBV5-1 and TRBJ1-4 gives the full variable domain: KAGVTQTPRYLIKTRGQQVTLSCSPISGHRSVSWYQQTPGQGLQFLFEYFSETQRNKGNFPGRFSGRQFSNSRSEMNVSTLELGDSALYLCASSTDRGNEKLFFGSGTQLSVL.

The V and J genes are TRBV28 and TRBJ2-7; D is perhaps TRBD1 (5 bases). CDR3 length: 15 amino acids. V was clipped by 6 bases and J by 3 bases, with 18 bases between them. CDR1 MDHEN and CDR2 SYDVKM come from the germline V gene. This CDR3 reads CASSERAQVIYEQYF. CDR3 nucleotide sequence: TGTGCCAGCAGCGAACGAGCACAGGTCATCTACGAGCAGTACTTC.

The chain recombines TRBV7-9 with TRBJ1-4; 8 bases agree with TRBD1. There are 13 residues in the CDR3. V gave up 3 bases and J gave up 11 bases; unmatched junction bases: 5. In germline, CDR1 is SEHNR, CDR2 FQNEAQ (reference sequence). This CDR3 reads CASSFPGQGKLFF. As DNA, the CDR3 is TGTGCCAGCAGCTTTCCCGGACAGGGCAAACTGTTTTTT.

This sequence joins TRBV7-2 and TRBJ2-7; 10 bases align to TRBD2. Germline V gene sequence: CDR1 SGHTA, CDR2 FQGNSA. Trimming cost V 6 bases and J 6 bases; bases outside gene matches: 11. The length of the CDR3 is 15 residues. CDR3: CASRASGSSRGEQYF. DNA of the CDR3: TGTGCCAGCAGAGCTAGCGGGAGTTCACGAGGCGAGCAGTACTTC.

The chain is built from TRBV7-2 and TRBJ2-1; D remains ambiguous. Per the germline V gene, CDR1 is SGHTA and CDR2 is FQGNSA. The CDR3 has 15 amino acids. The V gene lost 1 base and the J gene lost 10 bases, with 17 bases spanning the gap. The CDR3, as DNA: TGTGCCAGCAGCTTAGAAGGCAGTGGGTACTACGAGCAGTTCTTC. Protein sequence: CASSLEGSGYYEQFF. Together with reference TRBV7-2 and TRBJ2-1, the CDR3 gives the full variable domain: GAGVSQSPSNKVTEKGKDVELRCDPISGHTALYWYRQSLGQGLEFLIYFQGNSAPDKSGLPSDRFSAERTGGSVSTLTIQRTQQEDSAVYLCASSLEGSGYYEQFFGPGTRLTVL.

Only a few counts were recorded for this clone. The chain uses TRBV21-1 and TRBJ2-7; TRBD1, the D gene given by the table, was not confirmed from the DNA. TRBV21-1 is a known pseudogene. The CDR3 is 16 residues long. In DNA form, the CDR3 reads TGTGCCAGTCTCCCTGCCGACAGGGGTCATAGGAACGAGCAGTACTTC. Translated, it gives CASLPADRGHRNEQYF.